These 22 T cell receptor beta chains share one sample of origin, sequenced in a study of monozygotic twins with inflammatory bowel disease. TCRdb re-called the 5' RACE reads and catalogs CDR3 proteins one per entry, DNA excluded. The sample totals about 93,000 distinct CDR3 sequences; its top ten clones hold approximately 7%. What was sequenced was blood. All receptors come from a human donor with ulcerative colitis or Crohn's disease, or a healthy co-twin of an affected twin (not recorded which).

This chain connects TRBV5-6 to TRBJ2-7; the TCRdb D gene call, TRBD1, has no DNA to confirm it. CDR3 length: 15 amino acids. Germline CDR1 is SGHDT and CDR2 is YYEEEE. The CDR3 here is CASRPSGTGWGEQYF.

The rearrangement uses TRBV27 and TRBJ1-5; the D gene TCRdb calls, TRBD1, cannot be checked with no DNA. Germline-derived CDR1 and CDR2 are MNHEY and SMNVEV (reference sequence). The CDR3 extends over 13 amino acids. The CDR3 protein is CASSLWGGQPQHF.

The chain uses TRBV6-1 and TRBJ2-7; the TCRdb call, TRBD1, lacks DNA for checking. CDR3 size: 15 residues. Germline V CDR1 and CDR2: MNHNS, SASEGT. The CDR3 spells CASRDPRGAHSEQYF.

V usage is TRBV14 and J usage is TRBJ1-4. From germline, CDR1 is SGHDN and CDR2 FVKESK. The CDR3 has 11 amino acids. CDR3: CASSHSEKLFF.

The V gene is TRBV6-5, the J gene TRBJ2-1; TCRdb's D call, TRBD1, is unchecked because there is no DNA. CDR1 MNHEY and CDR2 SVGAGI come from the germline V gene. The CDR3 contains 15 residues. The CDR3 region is CASSYDRLGPNEQFF.

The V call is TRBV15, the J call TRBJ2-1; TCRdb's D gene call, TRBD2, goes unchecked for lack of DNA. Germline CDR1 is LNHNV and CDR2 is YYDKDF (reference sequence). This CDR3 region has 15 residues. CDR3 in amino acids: CATSISGGAYNEQFF.

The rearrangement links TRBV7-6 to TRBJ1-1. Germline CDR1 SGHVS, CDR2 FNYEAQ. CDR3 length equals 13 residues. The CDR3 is CATSLAYGSEAFF.

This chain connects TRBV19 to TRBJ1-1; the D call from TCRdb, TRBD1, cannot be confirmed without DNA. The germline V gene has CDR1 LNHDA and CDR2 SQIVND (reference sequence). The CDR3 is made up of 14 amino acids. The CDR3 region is CASRREGGSNGAFF. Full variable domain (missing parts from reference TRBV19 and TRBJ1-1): DGGITQSPKYLFRKEGQNVTLSCEQNLNHDAMYWYRQDPGQGLRLIYYSQIVNDFQKGDIAEGYSVSREKKESFPLTVTSAQKNPTAFYLCASRREGGSNGAFFGQGTRLTVV.

CDR3 residues: CASSFVSGDLHF. This chain links TRBV7-9 with TRBJ1-5; the TCRdb call, TRBD1, lacks DNA for checking. The CDR3 loop spans 12 amino acids. CDR1 and CDR2 (germline): SEHNR, FQNEAQ (reference sequence).

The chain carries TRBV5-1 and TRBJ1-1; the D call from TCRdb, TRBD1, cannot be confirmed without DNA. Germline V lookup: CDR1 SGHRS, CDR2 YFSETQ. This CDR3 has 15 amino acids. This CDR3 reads CASTPSVDTLKAAFF.

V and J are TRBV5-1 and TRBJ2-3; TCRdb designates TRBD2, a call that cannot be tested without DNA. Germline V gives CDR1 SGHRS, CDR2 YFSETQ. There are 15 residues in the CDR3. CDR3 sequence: CASSSGLFPPDTQYF.

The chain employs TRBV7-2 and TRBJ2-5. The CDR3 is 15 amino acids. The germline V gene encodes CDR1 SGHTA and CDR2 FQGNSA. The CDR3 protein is CASSPVGLGSETQYF.

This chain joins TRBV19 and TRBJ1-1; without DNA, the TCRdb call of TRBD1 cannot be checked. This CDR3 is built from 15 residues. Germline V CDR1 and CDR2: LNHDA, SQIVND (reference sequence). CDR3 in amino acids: CASGTGVYMNTEAFF.

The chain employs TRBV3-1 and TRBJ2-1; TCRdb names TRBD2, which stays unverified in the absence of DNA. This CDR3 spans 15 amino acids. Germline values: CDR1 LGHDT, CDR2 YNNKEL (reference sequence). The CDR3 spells CASSTLAGGENEQFF.

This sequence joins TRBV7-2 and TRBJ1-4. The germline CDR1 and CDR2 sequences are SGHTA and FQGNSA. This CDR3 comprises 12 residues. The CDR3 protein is CASSEGWEKLFF.

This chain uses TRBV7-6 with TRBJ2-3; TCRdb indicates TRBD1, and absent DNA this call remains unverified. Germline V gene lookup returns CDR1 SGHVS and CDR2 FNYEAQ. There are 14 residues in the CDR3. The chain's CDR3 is CASSVTGKRDTQYF.

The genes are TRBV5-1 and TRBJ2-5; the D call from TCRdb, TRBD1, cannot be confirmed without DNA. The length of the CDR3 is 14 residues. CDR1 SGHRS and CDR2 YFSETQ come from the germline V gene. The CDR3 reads CASSYSGTGETQYF. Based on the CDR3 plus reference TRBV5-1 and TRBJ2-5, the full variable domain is KAGVTQTPRYLIKTRGQQVTLSCSPISGHRSVSWYQQTPGQGLQFLFEYFSETQRNKGNFPGRFSGRQFSNSRSEMNVSTLELGDSALYLCASSYSGTGETQYFGPGTRLLVL.

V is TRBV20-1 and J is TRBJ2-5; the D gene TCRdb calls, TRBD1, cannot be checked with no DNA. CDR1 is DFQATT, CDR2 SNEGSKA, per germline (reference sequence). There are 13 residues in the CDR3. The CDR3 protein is CSARGAGQETQYF.

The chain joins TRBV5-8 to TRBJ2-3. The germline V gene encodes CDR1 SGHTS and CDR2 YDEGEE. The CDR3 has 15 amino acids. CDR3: CASSSWVGGTDTQYF.

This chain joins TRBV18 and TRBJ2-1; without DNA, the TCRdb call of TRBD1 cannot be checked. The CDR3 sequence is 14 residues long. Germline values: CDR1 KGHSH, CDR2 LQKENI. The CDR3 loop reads CASSPSRGIGEQFF.

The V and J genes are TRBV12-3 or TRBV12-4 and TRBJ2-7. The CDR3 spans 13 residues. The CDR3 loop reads CASALGNDYEQYF.

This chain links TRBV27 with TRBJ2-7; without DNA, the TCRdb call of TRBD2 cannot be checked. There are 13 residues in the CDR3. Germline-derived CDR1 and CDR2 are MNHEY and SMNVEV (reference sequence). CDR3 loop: CASRPFGTLEQYF.